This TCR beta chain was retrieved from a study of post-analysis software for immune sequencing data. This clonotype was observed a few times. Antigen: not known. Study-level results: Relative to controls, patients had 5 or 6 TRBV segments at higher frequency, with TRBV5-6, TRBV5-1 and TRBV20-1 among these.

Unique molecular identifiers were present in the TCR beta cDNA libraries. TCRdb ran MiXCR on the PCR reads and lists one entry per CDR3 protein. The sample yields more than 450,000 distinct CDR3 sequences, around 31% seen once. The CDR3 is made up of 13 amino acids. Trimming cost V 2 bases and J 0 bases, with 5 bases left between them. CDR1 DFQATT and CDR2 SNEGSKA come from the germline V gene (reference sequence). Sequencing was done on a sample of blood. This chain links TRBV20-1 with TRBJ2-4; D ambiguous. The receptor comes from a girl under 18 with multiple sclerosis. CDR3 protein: CSARLIAKNIQYF. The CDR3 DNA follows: TGCAGTGCTAGATTGATAGCCAAAAACATTCAGTACTTC.